Below, 7 T cell receptor beta chains from the same sample are listed, as sequenced in a study of blood T cell repertoires in COVID-19. The repertoire was sequenced with immunoSEQ multiplex PCR; TCRdb's copy has only in-frame clones and lacks some. The repertoire has roughly 73,000 clones, 86% of them found once; the top ten carry about 4%. Sequencing used peripheral blood. The receptor set was obtained from a man in his 70s with active COVID-19.

With respect to this clone: The junction and the germline gene differ at one end; a read error may be behind it. The CDR3 DNA reads TGTGCCAGCAGCGGACTAGCGGGGGCCGGGGGGCTGTTTTTT. This sequence encodes CASSGLAGAGGLFF. This chain joins TRBV5-4 and TRBJ2-2; 13 bases map to TRBD2. From germline, CDR1 is SGHNT and CDR2 YYREEE (reference sequence). The CDR3 extends over 14 amino acids.

The V gene is TRBV4-3, the J gene TRBJ1-2; TRBD1 is a possible D gene (6 bases). The CDR3 sequence is 13 residues long. V was clipped by 1 base and J by 8 bases, with 11 bases between them. Germline values: CDR1 LGHNA, CDR2 YSLEER. The CDR3 sequence: CASSQARGGGYTF. The CDR3 nucleotides are TGCGCCAGCAGCCAAGCCAGGGGAGGGGGCTACACCTTC.

The chain recombines TRBV7-6 with TRBJ2-7, with 12 bases fitting TRBD1. CDR1 is SGHVS and CDR2 is FNYEAQ in the germline V gene. With 5 bases clipped from V and 4 bases from J, the junction kept 6 bases outside the gene matches. CDR3 length: 15 residues. CDR3 sequence (DNA): TGTGCCAGCAGCCAAGCGGGACAGGGGGCTTACGAGCAGTACTTC. Its protein is CASSQAGQGAYEQYF.

The rearrangement uses TRBV4-2 and TRBJ2-1, with D possibly TRBD2 on 6 matching bases. The CDR3 extends over 15 amino acids. Germline loops: CDR1 LGHNA, CDR2 YNFKEQ. V lost 0 bases to trimming and J lost 5 bases, with 11 bases between them. The CDR3: CASSQDGGTNNEQFF. DNA of the CDR3: TGTGCCAGCAGCCAAGATGGGGGGACGAACAATGAGCAGTTCTTC.

CDR3: CASSLPASGTLNTGELFF. CDR3 bases: TGTGCCAGCAGTTTACCCGCAAGCGGGACCCTGAACACCGGGGAGCTGTTTTTT. The chain combines TRBV28 with TRBJ2-2, with 7 bases aligning to TRBD2. Per germline, CDR1 MDHEN and CDR2 SYDVKM. Trimming took 2 bases from V and 1 from J; bases not matched to a gene: 10. CDR3 length equals 18 residues.

The J gene is TRBJ2-7, the V gene TRBV28; the match to TRBD1 covers 9 bases. CDR3 length equals 15 residues. Germline V gene data show CDR1 as MDHEN and CDR2 as SYDVKM. V lost 6 bases, J lost 2 bases, and 8 bases stayed unmatched. The CDR3 bases are TGTGCCAGCAGCCCTCCGGGACAGGGTCCCTACGAGCAGTACTTC. This codes for CASSPPGQGPYEQYF.

The chain uses TRBV30 and TRBJ2-2; 9 nucleotides line up with TRBD2. Unmatched junction bases numbered 2, after V lost 3 bases and J lost 0 bases. The CDR3 is 15 amino acids. The germline gives CDR1 GTSNPN, CDR2 SVGIG (reference sequence). The CDR3 DNA sequence: TGTGCCTGGAGGGTAGCGGGAGCGAACACCGGGGAGCTGTTTTTT. Residues: CAWRVAGANTGELFF.